This T cell receptor beta chain was identified in a study of cytomegalovirus exposure and HLA in healthy donors. Points from the study as a whole: A later analysis reportedly found fewer N-insertions in an Asian-associated ancestry cluster than the approximately 730-donor mean.

With respect to this clone: Its cognate antigen is unknown.

Germline V lookup: CDR1 LNHNV, CDR2 YYDKDF (reference sequence). This CDR3 spans 15 amino acids. The PCR contained 60 Vbeta and 13 Jbeta primers. Sequencing was performed with immunoSEQ multiplex PCR; in TCRdb, only in-frame clones are kept and a portion is missing. The sample lists 100,000 to 150,000 clones, about three quarters seen once, with about 12% in the top ten. Sequencing was done on a sample of PBMCs. The rearrangement joins TRBV15 to TRBJ2-5; 9 nucleotides agree with TRBD2. Matching the DNA end better, TRBJ2-7 makes the J call doubtful. This receptor was identified in a woman aged 60-75 years in good health and CMV-seropositive. The CDR3 here is CATSRVGTSRGEQYF. The CDR3 DNA follows: TGTGCCACCAGCAGAGTGGGGACTAGCAGGGGCGAGCAGTACTTC.